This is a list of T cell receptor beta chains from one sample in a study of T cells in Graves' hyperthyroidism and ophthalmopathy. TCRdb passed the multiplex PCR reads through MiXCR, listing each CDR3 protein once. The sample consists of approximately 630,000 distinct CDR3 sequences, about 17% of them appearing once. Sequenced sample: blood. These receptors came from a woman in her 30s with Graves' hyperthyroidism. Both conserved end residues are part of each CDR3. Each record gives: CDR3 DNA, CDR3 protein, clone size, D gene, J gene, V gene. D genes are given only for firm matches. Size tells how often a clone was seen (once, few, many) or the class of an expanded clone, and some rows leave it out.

TGTGCCAGTAACATTCAGGGACAGGGGGTTCGAAACACTGAAGCTTTCTTT | CASNIQGQGVRNTEAFF | few | TRBD1 | TRBJ1-1 | TRBV19
TGTGCCAGCAGCCCCGGGACTAGCGAAGAGACCCAGTACTTC | CASSPGTSEETQYF | many | TRBD2 | TRBJ2-5 | TRBV2
TGTGCCAGCAGCTTAAGGGAGGGAACGAACACCGGGGAGCTGTTTTTT | CASSLREGTNTGELFF | many | TRBD2 | TRBJ2-2 | TRBV11-2
TGCAGTGCTCCCCCCCTAGATACGCAGTATTTT | CSAPPLDTQYF | . | . | TRBJ2-3 | TRBV20-1
TGTGCCAGCAGTTCTGAAGCAGGGTATAATGAAAAACTGTTTTTT | CASSSEAGYNEKLFF | many | . | TRBJ1-4 | TRBV28
TGTGCCAGCAGCTCGACCCTGAGCTCCTACAATGAGCAGTTCTTC | CASSSTLSSYNEQFF | . | . | TRBJ2-1 | TRBV6-2/TRBV6-3
TGTGCCAAAAAAGAGCGAGACGCCTACGAGCAGTACTTC | CAKKERDAYEQYF | many | . | TRBJ2-7 | TRBV2
TGTGCCACCCAACCCGCCGATAGCGCCGACACAGATACGCAGTATTTT | CATQPADSADTDTQYF | many | . | TRBJ2-3 | TRBV10-3
TGTGCCAGCAGTGAACAAGATAATAGCAATCAGCCCCAGCATTTT | CASSEQDNSNQPQHF | few | . | TRBJ1-5 | TRBV6-1
TGTGCCAGCATGGGGGTAACCACAGGATCCTACGAGCAGTACTTC | CASMGVTTGSYEQYF | many | . | TRBJ2-7 | TRBV28